This TCR beta chain was sequenced during a study of identical twins. Regarding the study as a whole: Out-of-frame beta sequences exhibited a weaker degree of excess twin sharing. Among out-of-frame alpha sequences shared by twins, low generation probability occurred in excess. It was out-of-frame TCR alpha sharing in monozygotic twins that models underestimated.

Template switching supplied a universal primer site; unique molecular identifiers were carried on the cDNA. Each CDR3 protein gets one entry after TCRdb re-called the 5' RACE reads with MiXCR. The table shows 700,000 or so distinct CDR3 sequences, with 20% to 25% occurring only once. This clonotype was observed a few times. Its specificity is not known. CDR1 and CDR2 (germline): SEHNR, FQNEAQ (reference sequence). The CDR3 has 13 residues. V was cut by 5 bases and J by 2 bases, with 7 bases left in between. These data were also reused for a study on T cells expressing NK-cell markers.

The specimen sequenced was PBMCs. This rearrangement joins TRBV7-9 to TRBJ1-3, with a tentative D call TRBD1 (5 bases). This sequence originates from a young woman in good health. The CDR3 protein is CASSRGAGNTIYF. Here the CDR3 DNA reads TGTGCCAGCAGCCGGGGGGCTGGAAACACCATATATTTT.